The source of this T cell receptor beta chain is a study of CD8 T cells in ankylosing spondylitis. As to this clonotype: Its specificity is not known.

Notes on the study in general: Blood from ankylosing spondylitis patients appeared to carry a characteristic roughly eight-variant TCR beta motif. Disease-linked clones were reportedly significantly enriched in matched ankylosing spondylitis synovial fluid. CD8+ cells made up the disease-linked clones, which were relatively rare in peripheral blood.

TCRdb re-derived calls from the 5' RACE reads in MiXCR, one entry per CDR3 protein. The sample includes about 36,000 distinct CDR3 sequences, more than 9.5% of them seen just once. The CDR3 runs to 15 residues. V gave up 5 bases and J gave up 0 bases, with 11 bases separating them. Germline CDR1 is MNHEY and CDR2 is SMNVEV (reference sequence). The specimen sequenced was synovial fluid, either unsorted or a sorted T cell fraction (not recorded which). The TCR comes from a male donor with ankylosing spondylitis. The V gene is TRBV27, the J gene TRBJ1-3, with D uncertain. CDR3 DNA: TGTGCCAGCAGTCAAACAGCCTTCTCTGGAAACACCATATATTTT. Residues: CASSQTAFSGNTIYF.